These 12 T cell receptor beta chains came from one sample sequenced in a study of blood T cells in healthy people across ages. Then a second PCR, running roughly 7 to 11 cycles, was carried out with a sample-barcoded 5' primer and a J-beta primer mix. TCRdb fed the 5' RACE reads into MiXCR, producing one record per CDR3 protein. The sample has nearly 800,000 distinct CDR3 sequences, 56% seen once. Source material: blood. The origin of the receptors is a man in his forties or fifties in good health.

This clonotype came up many times. The rearrangement links TRBV11-2 to TRBJ2-1; a possible D gene is TRBD2 (6 bases). V dropped 3 bases and J dropped 3 bases, with 9 bases sitting between them. The CDR3 extends over 14 amino acids. Per the germline V gene, CDR1 is SGHAT and CDR2 is FQNNGV. CDR3 residues: CASSFGTDYNEQFF. As DNA, the CDR3 is TGTGCCAGCAGCTTCGGGACTGACTACAATGAGCAGTTCTTC.

The rearrangement uses TRBV12-3 or TRBV12-4 and TRBJ2-7; the D gene is possibly TRBD2 (7 bases). CDR3 length equals 14 residues. V lost 4 bases to trimming and J lost 6 bases, with 16 bases between them. This CDR3 reads CASSSPLGGAEQYF. CDR3 bases: TGTGCCAGCAGTTCCCCTCTTGGGGGGGCCGAGCAGTACTTC.

The chain joins TRBV7-9 to TRBJ2-5, with D perhaps assigned TRBD1 or TRBD2 (5 bases each). Germline V gene lookup returns CDR1 SEHNR and CDR2 FQNEAQ (reference sequence). The CDR3 runs to 14 residues. Trimming removed 4 bases at V and 3 bases at J, with 12 bases between. The CDR3 DNA reads as TGTGCCAGCAGCTCAGGACTGGGGGAAGAGACCCAGTACTTC. It translates to CASSSGLGEETQYF.

This clonotype was recorded many times. The chain is built from TRBV4-2 and TRBJ1-6, with 10 bases that match TRBD1. The length of the CDR3 is 16 residues. The V segment lost 4 bases and the J segment 5 bases; nucleotides outside the gene matches: 5. The germline gives CDR1 LGHNA, CDR2 YNFKEQ. CDR3 loop: CASSPRTGGNNSPLHF. For the CDR3, the DNA is TGTGCCAGCAGCCCCCGGACAGGGGGGAATAATTCACCCCTCCACTTT.

The V and J genes are TRBV20-1 and TRBJ1-6, with a tentative D call TRBD1 (6 bases). This CDR3 comprises 19 residues. The germline gives CDR1 DFQATT, CDR2 SNEGSKA (reference sequence). V was pared by 0 bases and J by 0 bases, with 18 bases between. CDR3 protein: CSARDLFRTESSYNSPLHF. CDR3 nucleotides: TGCAGTGCTAGAGATCTTTTCCGGACAGAAAGCTCCTATAATTCACCCCTCCACTTT.

This chain connects TRBV4-1 to TRBJ1-1, with D perhaps TRBD1 (5 bases). Trimming left V 1 base short and J 5 bases short, with 8 bases between. Germline values: CDR1 MGHRA, CDR2 YSYEKL. CDR3 length equals 13 residues. This CDR3 is CASSQVAGTEAFF. The CDR3 DNA follows: TGCGCCAGCAGCCAAGTGGCAGGGACTGAAGCTTTCTTT.

This rearrangement joins TRBV7-2 to TRBJ1-4, with D perhaps matching TRBD1 (5 bases). Looked up from germline, CDR1 is SGHTA and CDR2 is FQGNSA. Trimming stripped 3 bases from V and 14 bases from J, with 10 bases between. The CDR3 covers 11 residues. CDR3 in amino acids: CASSFRDVLFF. DNA of the CDR3: TGTGCCAGCAGCTTCCGGGACGTGCTGTTTTTT.

The chain recombines TRBV7-2 with TRBJ1-1; D not resolved. The CDR3 has 14 residues. CDR1 is SGHTA, CDR2 FQGNSA, per germline. V was cut by 2 bases and J by 5 bases, with 12 bases left in between. CDR3 bases: TGTGCCAGCAGCTTAATGATTACCCCTACTGAAGCTTTCTTT. Its protein product is CASSLMITPTEAFF.

The chain is built from TRBV7-2 and TRBJ2-2, with a tentative D call TRBD1 (6 bases). The CDR3 loop spans 12 amino acids. V lost 5 bases to trimming and J lost 7 bases, with 8 bases between them. Germline V CDR1 and CDR2: SGHTA, FQGNSA. The CDR3 region is CASSLRGGELFF. CDR3 DNA: TGTGCCAGCAGCCTCAGGGGCGGGGAGCTGTTTTTT. Complete variable domain (other parts from reference TRBV7-2 and TRBJ2-2): GAGVSQSPSNKVTEKGKDVELRCDPISGHTALYWYRQSLGQGLEFLIYFQGNSAPDKSGLPSDRFSAERTGGSVSTLTIQRTQQEDSAVYLCASSLRGGELFFGEGSRLTVL.

The genes are TRBV7-9 and TRBJ2-2; D tentatively fits TRBD1 or TRBD2 (5 bases each). The CDR3 length is 15 residues. Germline V CDR1 and CDR2: SEHNR, FQNEAQ (reference sequence). The ends were cut back, 5 bases at V and 3 bases at J, with 13 bases in the middle. CDR3 sequence reads: CASSKQEAYTGELFF. In nucleotides, the CDR3 is TGTGCCAGCAGCAAACAGGAGGCGTACACCGGGGAGCTGTTTTTT.

This clonotype showed up just once. The chain recombines TRBV4-2 with TRBJ2-3; a weak D match, TRBD1 (5 bases). CDR1 is LGHNA and CDR2 is YNFKEQ in the germline V gene. The CDR3 extends over 16 amino acids. The ends were cut back, 0 bases at V and 2 bases at J, with 12 bases in the middle. In nucleotides, the CDR3 is TGTGCCAGCAGCCAAGATCGAACAGGAACCACAGATACGCAGTATTTT. Translating gives CASSQDRTGTTDTQYF.

This clonotype came up a few times. This chain links TRBV7-2 with TRBJ2-7; 8 nucleotides line up with TRBD2. Germline loops: CDR1 SGHTA, CDR2 FQGNSA. The CDR3 totals 14 residues. Trimming cost V 1 base and J 7 bases; bases outside gene matches: 6. For the CDR3, the DNA is TGTGCCAGCAGCTTAGGCCTAGCGGGTCTAGAGCAGTACTTC. It encodes CASSLGLAGLEQYF. Complete variable domain (other parts from reference TRBV7-2 and TRBJ2-7): GAGVSQSPSNKVTEKGKDVELRCDPISGHTALYWYRQSLGQGLEFLIYFQGNSAPDKSGLPSDRFSAERTGGSVSTLTIQRTQQEDSAVYLCASSLGLAGLEQYFGPGTRLTVT.